A selection of T cell receptor beta chains follows, all from one sample in a study of blood T cell repertoires in COVID-19. The data were produced by immunoSEQ multiplex PCR, yet TCRdb's version contains in-frame clones alone and is incomplete. The data hold 140,000 to 150,000 clones, with approximately 84% observed a single time. The sequenced sample consisted of peripheral blood. These receptors originate from a woman aged 55-70 years with acute or convalescent COVID-19. CDR3s include the opening cysteine and the closing phenylalanine or tryptophan. A D gene is named only where the DNA matches it firmly. Rows may omit the clone size; those that give it use once, few, many or a size class.

d_gene,j_gene,len,abundance,v_gene,CDR3nt,CDR3aa
-,TRBJ1-4,19,-,TRBV3-1/TRBV3-2,TGTGCCAGCAGCCAAGGCCGAGGGGCTTCTGCCCGGGAGTTTGAAAAACTGTTTTTT,CASSQGRGASAREFEKLFF
-,TRBJ2-1,13,-,TRBV6-4,TGTGCCAGCAGCATTTCTAGGGGGGGTGAGCAGTTCTTC,CASSISRGGEQFF
TRBD2,TRBJ2-1,15,-,TRBV14,TGTGCCAGCAGCCAGAGGCCGGGACTAGTAGGTGAGCAGTTCTTC,CASSQRPGLVGEQFF
TRBD1,TRBJ1-2,15,-,TRBV5-1,TGCGCCAGCAGCTTGGAGGAGGGACAGGGTGCTGGCTACACCTTC,CASSLEEGQGAGYTF
TRBD2,TRBJ2-3,16,-,TRBV9,TGTGCCAGCAGCCTGGGACTAGCGTGGAGCACAGATACGCAGTATTTT,CASSLGLAWSTDTQYF
TRBD1,TRBJ1-2,14,-,TRBV29-1,TGCAGCGTTGAAGATGTGGACAGGAGGGGAGGCTACACCTTC,CSVEDVDRRGGYTF
TRBD1,TRBJ2-5,13,-,TRBV12-3/TRBV12-4,TGTGCCAGCACCCCAGACAGGGTGGAGACCCAGTACTTC,CASTPDRVETQYF
-,TRBJ1-2,14,-,TRBV2,TGTGCCAGCAGTGATAGGACAGTTTCAGATGGCTACACCTTC,CASSDRTVSDGYTF
-,TRBJ2-6,16,few,TRBV11-2,TGTGCCAGCAGCTTCGGTCTACGCTCTGGGGCCAACGTCCTGACTTTC,CASSFGLRSGANVLTF
-,TRBJ1-1,15,few,TRBV9,TGTGCCAGCAGCGTAGGGAGTCTAGGAAGGACTGAAGCTTTCTTT,CASSVGSLGRTEAFF
-,TRBJ2-6,13,-,TRBV12-3/TRBV12-4,TGTGCCAGCATCGTTTCTGGGGCCAACGTCCTGACTTTC,CASIVSGANVLTF
-,TRBJ1-4,15,-,TRBV7-9,TGTGCCAGCAGCTCTTGGGCCACTACTAATGAAAAACTGTTTTTT,CASSSWATTNEKLFF
TRBD2,TRBJ2-5,14,-,TRBV4-1,TGCGCCAGCAGCCAACTAGCGGGAGTGGAGACCCAGTACTTC,CASSQLAGVETQYF
TRBD1,TRBJ1-3,15,-,TRBV4-1,TGCGCCAGCAGCACCCGGGACAGCTCTGGAAACACCATATATTTT,CASSTRDSSGNTIYF
TRBD2,TRBJ2-7,15,few,TRBV5-1,TGCGCCAGCAGCCTCACCGGGACTAGCGGAGTCGAGCAGTACTTC,CASSLTGTSGVEQYF
-,TRBJ2-1,18,-,TRBV19,TGTGCCAGTAGTATACCCTCTCGGAGCGGAGGGGTTTACAATGAGCAGTTCTTC,CASSIPSRSGGVYNEQFF
TRBD2,TRBJ2-7,14,many,TRBV15,TGTGCCACCAGCGCGGGAGGGGCCTTCTACGAGCAGTACTTC,CATSAGGAFYEQYF
-,TRBJ1-2,14,-,TRBV28,TGTGCCAGCAGTTCAGGGGTAGGGGCGGATGGCTACACCTTC,CASSSGVGADGYTF
-,TRBJ2-2,14,-,TRBV7-8,TGTGCCAGCATGCCAGGGGTTGTCACCGGGGAGCTGTTTTTT,CASMPGVVTGELFF
TRBD2,TRBJ2-1,15,-,TRBV19,TGTGCCAGTACTCCGGGACTAGCGGTGGGCAATGAGCAGTTCTTC,CASTPGLAVGNEQFF
TRBD2,TRBJ2-1,17,-,TRBV3-1/TRBV3-2,TGTGCCAGCAGCCAAGATCGGAGCGGGAGGGCCTCGGTTGAGCAGTTCTTC,CASSQDRSGRASVEQFF
TRBD1,TRBJ1-5,16,-,TRBV7-3,TGTGCCAGCAGCTTAAAGGCAGGGGGCGCCGGTCAGCCCCAGCATTTT,CASSLKAGGAGQPQHF
-,TRBJ2-5,13,-,TRBV6-5,TGTGCCAGCAGCCCCAGGCCGGAAGAGACCCAGTACTTC,CASSPRPEETQYF
TRBD1,TRBJ2-7,14,few,TRBV25-1,TGTGCCAGCACCGGGACAGGGGGAACCTACGAGCAGTACTTC,CASTGTGGTYEQYF
-,TRBJ2-3,13,-,TRBV3-1/TRBV3-2,TGTGCCAGCAGCCAAGATCGGTTAGATACGCAGTATTTT,CASSQDRLDTQYF
-,TRBJ1-2,15,-,TRBV9,TGTGCCAGCAGCGCCCGGACAGCTCCTTCATATGGCTACACCTTC,CASSARTAPSYGYTF
-,TRBJ2-7,15,-,TRBV4-1,TGCGCCAGCAGCCAAAGCTTATCAATCTCCTACGAGCAGTACTTC,CASSQSLSISYEQYF
TRBD2,TRBJ2-1,14,-,TRBV30,TGTGCCTCCGGACTAGCGGGAGTCTACAATGAGCAGTTCTTC,CASGLAGVYNEQFF
TRBD1,TRBJ1-2,15,-,TRBV5-6,TGTGCCAGCGATAGGGGACAGGGGTCGGACTATGGCTACACCTTC,CASDRGQGSDYGYTF
-,TRBJ2-1,13,-,TRBV5-6,TGTGCCAGCAGCTCACTAGCAGCAAATGAGCAGTTCTTC,CASSSLAANEQFF
TRBD2,TRBJ2-5,18,-,TRBV5-6,TGTGCCAGCAGCTCCTCTGGACTAGCGGGAGAGTACCAAGAGACCCAGTACTTC,CASSSSGLAGEYQETQYF
-,TRBJ1-4,15,-,TRBV5-1,TGCGCCAGCAGCTTAAGGGCACAGGGTAACGGTAAACTGTTTTTT,CASSLRAQGNGKLFF
TRBD2,TRBJ2-2,16,few,TRBV18,TGTGCCAGCTCCAAGCGGGAGGGCCAAGGCACCGGGGAGCTGTTTTTT,CASSKREGQGTGELFF
-,TRBJ1-1,15,-,TRBV5-1,TGCGCCAGCACCCCTGGCAGTGTCCAGAACACTGAAGCTTTCTTT,CASTPGSVQNTEAFF
-,TRBJ1-5,13,-,TRBV30,TGTGCCTGGAGTGCGGGAAGCAATCAGCCCCAGCATTTT,CAWSAGSNQPQHF
TRBD1,TRBJ1-5,17,-,TRBV5-8,TGTGCCAGCAGCTTGGCGACGGGGACAGGGGGGAATCAGCCCCAGCATTTT,CASSLATGTGGNQPQHF
-,TRBJ2-5,16,-,TRBV2,TGTGCTAGCACCAGGGCCCCACGTCTAACCCAAGAGACCCAGTACTTC,CASTRAPRLTQETQYF
-,TRBJ2-1,14,-,TRBV28,TGTGCCAGCAGGCGGGACTTATCCTACAATGAGCAGTTCTTC,CASRRDLSYNEQFF
-,TRBJ1-4,14,-,TRBV6-6,TGTGCCAGCAGTTTGCCAGGGATAAATGAAAAACTGTTTTTT,CASSLPGINEKLFF
TRBD1,TRBJ1-5,14,-,TRBV27,TGTGCCAGCAGTTACAGGGGGAGCAATCAGCCCCAGCATTTT,CASSYRGSNQPQHF
-,TRBJ2-7,15,-,TRBV3-1/TRBV3-2,TGTGCCAGCAGCCAAGATCGCGGGTGGCTCTACGAGCAGTACTTC,CASSQDRGWLYEQYF
-,TRBJ1-6,13,-,TRBV28,TGTGCCAGCAGTTTTAACAGACAATCACCCCTCCACTTT,CASSFNRQSPLHF
-,TRBJ1-6,15,once,TRBV25-1,TGTGCCAGCAGTGTTCGTAGCTCCTATAATTCACCCCTCCACTTT,CASSVRSSYNSPLHF
-,TRBJ2-4,14,-,TRBV6-2/TRBV6-3,TGTGCCAGCAGTTACTCCGTAGCCAAAAACATTCAGTACTTC,CASSYSVAKNIQYF
TRBD1,TRBJ2-7,16,-,TRBV5-6,TGTGCCAGCAGCTTGGTTAACAGGGGGGCGTCCTACGAGCAGTACTTC,CASSLVNRGASYEQYF